Presented here are 14 T cell receptor beta chains from one specimen sequenced in a study of glioma-infiltrating T cells. TCR alpha and beta CDR3 regions were amplified from RNA using iRepertoire nested multiplex PCR. TCRdb re-derived calls from the multiplex PCR reads in MiXCR, one entry per CDR3 protein. The table shows about 140,000 distinct CDR3 sequences, with 35% to 50% occurring only once. Material: glioma tissue, nonneoplastic brain tissue, or PBMCs (not recorded which). The receptors stem from a human donor with low-grade glioma or glioblastoma, undergoing nonglioma brain surgery, or in good health (not recorded which).

This clonotype has at least ten counts. The genes are TRBV27 and TRBJ2-2, with D unresolved. V lost 0 bases, J lost 7 bases, and 0 bases lay in between. Germline CDR1 and CDR2: MNHEY and SMNVEV (reference sequence). The CDR3 extends over 11 amino acids. The CDR3, as DNA: TGTGCCAGCAGTTTATCCGGGGAGCTGTTTTTT. Translated: CASSLSGELFF.

This clonotype was counted a few times. The rearrangement joins TRBV20-1 to TRBJ2-7; TRBD2 is a possible D gene (6 bases). Germline V gene data show CDR1 as DFQATT and CDR2 as SNEGSKA (reference sequence). Trimming took off 6 bases at V and 3 bases at J, with 12 bases between the two ends. This CDR3 spans 12 amino acids. CDR3 amino acids: CSAPGTHYEQYF. CDR3 DNA sequence: TGCAGTGCCCCCGGGACTCACTACGAGCAGTACTTC.

The chain couples TRBV20-1 to TRBJ1-5; 7 bases match TRBD1. The CDR3 consists of 14 residues. The V segment lost 2 bases and the J segment 2 bases; nucleotides outside the gene matches: 3. The germline V gene encodes CDR1 DFQATT and CDR2 SNEGSKA (reference sequence). The CDR3 loop is CSARPGQGNQPQHF. Written as DNA, the CDR3 is TGCAGTGCTAGACCTGGACAGGGCAATCAGCCCCAGCATTTT.

This clonotype was detected only a few times. This chain's CDR3 is CASSLAGGPRTQYF. In nucleotides, the CDR3 is TGTGCCAGCAGTTTAGCGGGGGGGCCGAGGACCCAGTACTTC. This chain joins TRBV27 and TRBJ2-5, with 9 bases aligning to TRBD2. Per the germline V gene, CDR1 is MNHEY and CDR2 is SMNVEV (reference sequence). The V and J ends lost 2 bases and 7 bases, in that order; junction bases with no gene match: 5. There are 14 residues in the CDR3.

The rearrangement joins TRBV6-1 to TRBJ2-3; a weak D match, TRBD1 (6 bases). The CDR3 sequence is 15 residues long. Germline CDR1 reads MNHNS; CDR2 reads SASEGT. The V end lost 6 bases, the J end lost 1 base, and 14 bases lay between the germline ends. As DNA, the CDR3 is TGTGCCAGCAGCGATCCGGGACAAGGCACAGATACGCAGTATTTT. Encoded protein: CASSDPGQGTDTQYF.

This rearrangement joins TRBV2 to TRBJ2-3; no firm D call. This CDR3 is 15 amino acids long. Deletions cut 7 bases from V and 0 bases from J, with 14 bases between. Germline CDR1 is SNHLY and CDR2 is FYNNEI. The CDR3: CASIPHMTSTDTQYF. The CDR3 nucleotides read TGTGCCAGCATCCCACACATGACTAGCACAGATACGCAGTATTTT.

The rearrangement uses TRBV4-2 and TRBJ2-7; 9 nucleotides align to TRBD1. After removal of 3 bases from V and 2 bases from J, the junction contained 2 bases not matched to a gene. Germline assignment: CDR1 LGHNA and CDR2 YNFKEQ. The CDR3 covers 14 residues. This CDR3 is CASSHGTGTYEQYF. The CDR3 coding sequence is TGTGCCAGCAGCCACGGGACAGGGACCTACGAGCAGTACTTC.

Comment on this clonotype: A much bigger clone sits one base away, suggesting this may be a read error. The chain couples TRBV6-5 to TRBJ2-7; 11 positions match TRBD2. Trimming took 3 bases from V and 7 from J; bases not matched to a gene: 8. CDR1 and CDR2 (germline): MNHEY, SVGAGI. The CDR3 is 15 residues long. CDR3 residues: CASSYSGRAENEQYF. Here the CDR3 DNA reads TGTGCCAGCAGTTATAGCGGGAGGGCGGAGAATGAGCAGTACTTC.

Note on this clonotype: Because the CDR3 is missing its conserved closing phenylalanine or tryptophan, this is likely a read error. The rearrangement joins TRBV28 to TRBJ2-1; D assignment may be TRBD1 or TRBD2 (6 bases each). With 4 bases removed from V and 6 bases from J, the gap between germline ends came to 13 bases. The V gene's germline CDR1 is MDHEN and CDR2 SYDVKM. This CDR3 contains 14 residues. For the CDR3, the DNA is TGTGCCAGCAGTTACTTAGGGGGGTTCAATGAGCAGTTCCTC. Translating it yields CASSYLGGFNEQFL.

The CDR3 coding sequence is TGTGCCAGCACCCCTATCGACAGGAACACTGAAGCTTTCTTT. Protein: CASTPIDRNTEAFF. V and J are TRBV6-1 and TRBJ1-1; D perhaps matches TRBD1 (5 bases). V dropped 7 bases and J dropped 1 base, with 13 bases sitting between them. Germline lookup yields CDR1 MNHNS and CDR2 SASEGT. This CDR3 comprises 14 residues.

V is TRBV6-2 or TRBV6-3 and J is TRBJ2-7; 8 positions match TRBD1. This CDR3 region has 17 residues. V lost 4 bases and J lost 1; bases outside the gene matches: 12. CDR1 MNHEY and CDR2 SVGEGT come from the germline V gene. The CDR3 DNA is TGTGCCAGCAGTTGGTCGCCGAAAACAGGGGGGTCCTACGAGCAGTACTTC. It encodes CASSWSPKTGGSYEQYF.

As DNA, the CDR3 is TGTGCCACCAGTGCCCCGGGACTACATTCAACCTACGAGCAGTACTTC. As protein: CATSAPGLHSTYEQYF. The chain carries TRBV24-1 and TRBJ2-7, with 7 bases that match TRBD2. V shed 5 bases, J shed 2 bases, and the junction held 11 bases outside the gene matches. The germline V gene encodes CDR1 KGHDR and CDR2 SFDVKD. The CDR3 sequence is 16 residues long.

The chain carries TRBV4-3 and TRBJ2-3, with D uncertain. Per the germline V gene, CDR1 is LGHNA and CDR2 is YSLEER. V was pared by 0 bases and J by 0 bases, with 4 bases between. The CDR3 spans 14 residues. The CDR3 sequence: CASSQETSTDTQYF. CDR3 nucleotides: TGCGCCAGCAGCCAAGAGACTAGCACAGATACGCAGTATTTT.

The chain joins TRBV20-1 to TRBJ2-7; perhaps TRBD1 as D (8 bases). The germline V gene encodes CDR1 DFQATT and CDR2 SNEGSKA (reference sequence). This CDR3 comprises 15 residues. Trimming removed 3 bases at V and 2 bases at J, with 17 bases between. CDR3 sequence (DNA): TGCAGTGCTAGGTTCAGCGGGACAGGTACCTACGAGCAGTACTTC. This sequence encodes CSARFSGTGTYEQYF.